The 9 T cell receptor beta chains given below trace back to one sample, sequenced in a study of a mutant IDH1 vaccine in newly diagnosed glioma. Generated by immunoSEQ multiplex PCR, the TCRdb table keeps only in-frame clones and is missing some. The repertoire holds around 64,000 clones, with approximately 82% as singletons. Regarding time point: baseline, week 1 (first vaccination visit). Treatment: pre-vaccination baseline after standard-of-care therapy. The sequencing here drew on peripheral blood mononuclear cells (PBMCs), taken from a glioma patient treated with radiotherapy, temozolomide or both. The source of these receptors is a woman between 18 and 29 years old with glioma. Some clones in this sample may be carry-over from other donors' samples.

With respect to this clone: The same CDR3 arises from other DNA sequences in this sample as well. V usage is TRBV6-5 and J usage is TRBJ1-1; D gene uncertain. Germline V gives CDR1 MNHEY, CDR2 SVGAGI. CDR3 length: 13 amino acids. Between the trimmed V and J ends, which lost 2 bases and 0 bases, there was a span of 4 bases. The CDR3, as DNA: TGTGCCAGCAGTTACCGAGTGAACACTGAAGCTTTCTTT. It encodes CASSYRVNTEAFF.

In DNA, the CDR3 is TGTGCCAGCAGTAACAGCCCCCTCGTCCGGGAAAAACTGTTTTTT. Translation gives CASSNSPLVREKLFF. The chain uses TRBV25-1 and TRBJ1-4; D is ambiguous. Germline loops: CDR1 MGHDK, CDR2 SYGVNS. V lost 5 bases and J lost 8, with 18 bases in between. This CDR3 has 15 amino acids.

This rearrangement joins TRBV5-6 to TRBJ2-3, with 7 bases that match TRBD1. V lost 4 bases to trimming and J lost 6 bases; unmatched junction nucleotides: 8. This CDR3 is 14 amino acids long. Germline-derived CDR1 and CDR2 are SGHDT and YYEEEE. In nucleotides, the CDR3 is TGTGCCAGCAGCCTAAACAGGGGAGTGGATACGCAGTATTTT. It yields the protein CASSLNRGVDTQYF. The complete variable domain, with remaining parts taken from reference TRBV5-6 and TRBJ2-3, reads DAGVTQSPTHLIKTRGQQVTLRCSPKSGHDTVSWYQQALGQGPQFIFQYYEEEERQRGNFPDRFSGHQFPNYSSELNVNALLLGDSALYLCASSLNRGVDTQYFGPGTRLTVL.

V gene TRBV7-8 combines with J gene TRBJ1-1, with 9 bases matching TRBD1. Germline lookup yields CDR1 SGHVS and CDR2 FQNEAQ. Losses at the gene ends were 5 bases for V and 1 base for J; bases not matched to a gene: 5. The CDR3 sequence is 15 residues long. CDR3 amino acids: CASSKGQGSNTEAFF. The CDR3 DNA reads TGTGCCAGCAGCAAGGGACAGGGCTCGAACACTGAAGCTTTCTTT. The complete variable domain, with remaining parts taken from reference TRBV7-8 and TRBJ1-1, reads GAGVSQSPRYKVAKRGQDVALRCDPISGHVSLFWYQQALGQGPEFLTYFQNEAQLDKSGLPSDRFFAERPEGSVSTLKIQRTQQEDSAVYLCASSKGQGSNTEAFFGQGTRLTVV.

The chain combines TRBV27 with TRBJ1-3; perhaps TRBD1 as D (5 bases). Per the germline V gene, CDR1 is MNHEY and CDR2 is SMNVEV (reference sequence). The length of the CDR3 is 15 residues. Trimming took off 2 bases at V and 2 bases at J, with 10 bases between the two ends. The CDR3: CASSLVAGAGNTIYF. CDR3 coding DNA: TGTGCCAGCAGTTTAGTTGCGGGGGCTGGAAACACCATATATTTT.

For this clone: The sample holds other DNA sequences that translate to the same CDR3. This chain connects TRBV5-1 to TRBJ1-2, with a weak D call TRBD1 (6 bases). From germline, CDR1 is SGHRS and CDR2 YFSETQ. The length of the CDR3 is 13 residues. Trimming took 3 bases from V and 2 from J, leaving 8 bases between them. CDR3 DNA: TGCGCCAGCAGCTCAGGACAGAACTATGGCTACACCTTC. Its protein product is CASSSGQNYGYTF.

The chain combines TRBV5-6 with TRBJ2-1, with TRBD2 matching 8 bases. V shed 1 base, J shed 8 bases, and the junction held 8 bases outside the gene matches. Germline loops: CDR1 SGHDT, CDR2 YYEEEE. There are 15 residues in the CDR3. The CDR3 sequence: CASSLFAGGRDEQFF. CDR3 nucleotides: TGTGCCAGCAGCTTGTTTGCGGGAGGCCGGGATGAGCAGTTCTTC.

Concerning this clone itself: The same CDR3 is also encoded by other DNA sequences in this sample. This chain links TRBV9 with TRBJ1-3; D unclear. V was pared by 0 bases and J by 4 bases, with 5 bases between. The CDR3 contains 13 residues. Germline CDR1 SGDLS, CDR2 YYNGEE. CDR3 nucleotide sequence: TGTGCCAGCAGCGTAGAAGGGGGAAACACCATATATTTT. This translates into CASSVEGGNTIYF.

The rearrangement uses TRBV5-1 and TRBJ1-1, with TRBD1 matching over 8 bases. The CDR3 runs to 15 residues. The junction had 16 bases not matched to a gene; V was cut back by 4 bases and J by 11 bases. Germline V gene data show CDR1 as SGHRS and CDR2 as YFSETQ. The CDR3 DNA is TGCGCCAGCAGCCCTTGGGGACAGGCTCCGGATCTCGCTTTCTTT. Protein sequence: CASSPWGQAPDLAFF.